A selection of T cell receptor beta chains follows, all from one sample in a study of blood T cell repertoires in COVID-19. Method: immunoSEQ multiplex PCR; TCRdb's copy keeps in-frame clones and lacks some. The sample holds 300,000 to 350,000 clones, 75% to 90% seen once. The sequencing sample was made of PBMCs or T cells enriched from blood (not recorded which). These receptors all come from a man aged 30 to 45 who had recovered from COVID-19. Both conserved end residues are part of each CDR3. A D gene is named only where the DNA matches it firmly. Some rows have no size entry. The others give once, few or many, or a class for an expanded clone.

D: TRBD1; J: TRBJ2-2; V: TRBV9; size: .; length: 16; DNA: TGTGCCAGCAGCCAAGGGACAGGGCCCTTCACCGGGGAGCTGTTTTTT; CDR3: CASSQGTGPFTGELFF
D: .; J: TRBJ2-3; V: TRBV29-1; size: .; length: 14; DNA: TGCAGCGTCGATTTAGGGGGACGGGCAGATACGCAGTATTTT; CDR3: CSVDLGGRADTQYF
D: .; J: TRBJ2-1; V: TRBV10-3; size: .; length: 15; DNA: TGTGCCATCAGTGAGTTAGGGGGGGCCTACAATGAGCAGTTCTTC; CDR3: CAISELGGAYNEQFF
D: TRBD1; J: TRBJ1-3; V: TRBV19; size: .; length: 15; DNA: TGTGCCAGTAGCGTACAGGGGGCGCGTGGAAACACCATATATTTT; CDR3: CASSVQGARGNTIYF
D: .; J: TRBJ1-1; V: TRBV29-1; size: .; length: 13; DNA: TGCAGCGTGGCCCTGGGACACTACAGGGAAGCTTTCTTT; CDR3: CSVALGHYREAFF
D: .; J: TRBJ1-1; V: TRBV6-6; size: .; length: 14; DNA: TGTGCCAGCAGTTCTACAGGGTCACTTACTGAAGCTTTCTTT; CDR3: CASSSTGSLTEAFF
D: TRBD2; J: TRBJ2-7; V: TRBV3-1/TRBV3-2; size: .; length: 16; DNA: TGTGCCAGCAGCCCTGCACTAGCGGGGGACTACTACGAGCAGTACTTC; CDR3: CASSPALAGDYYEQYF
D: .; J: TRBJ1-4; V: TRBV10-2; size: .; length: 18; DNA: TGCGCCCGACGACTCGTGGACAGTGCGAAAGCCGGTAATGAAAAACTGTTTTTT; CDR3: CARRLVDSAKAGNEKLFF
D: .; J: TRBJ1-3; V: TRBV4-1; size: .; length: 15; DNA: TGCGCCAGCAGCCAAAGGGGACTTGGTAGAAACACCATATATTTT; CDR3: CASSQRGLGRNTIYF
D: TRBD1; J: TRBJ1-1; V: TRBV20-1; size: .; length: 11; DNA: TGCAGTGCCCACGACAGGGGACCCCCTTTCTTT; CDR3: CSAHDRGPPFF
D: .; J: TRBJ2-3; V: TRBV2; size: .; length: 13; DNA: TGTGCCAGCAGTGACCGGACATCGGATACGCAGTATTTT; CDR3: CASSDRTSDTQYF
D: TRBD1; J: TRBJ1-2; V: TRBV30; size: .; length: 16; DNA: TGTGCCTGGAGTCCTGCGGGAACAGGGGAGGCCTATGGCTACACCTTC; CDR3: CAWSPAGTGEAYGYTF
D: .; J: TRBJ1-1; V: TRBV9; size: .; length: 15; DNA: TGTGCCAGCAGCGTAGAGGGGGAGCTGAACACTGAAGCTTTCTTT; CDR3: CASSVEGELNTEAFF
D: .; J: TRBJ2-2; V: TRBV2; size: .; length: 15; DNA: TGTGCCAGCAGTGAACGGGTGGATGGCACCGGGGAGCTGTTTTTT; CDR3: CASSERVDGTGELFF
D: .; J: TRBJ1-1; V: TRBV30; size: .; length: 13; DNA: TGTGCCTGGACCAACAGTAAGGGGAGGATAGCTTTCTTT; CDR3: CAWTNSKGRIAFF
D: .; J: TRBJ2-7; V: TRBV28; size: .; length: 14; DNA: TGTGCCAGCAGACAGCCGGTGGCAACGTACGAGCAGTACTTC; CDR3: CASRQPVATYEQYF
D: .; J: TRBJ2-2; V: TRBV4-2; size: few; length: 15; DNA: TGTGCCAGCAGCCAAGGGTACTCCCTCACCGGGGAGCTGTTTTTT; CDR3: CASSQGYSLTGELFF
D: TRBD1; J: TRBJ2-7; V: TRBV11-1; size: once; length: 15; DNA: TGTGCCAGCAGCCCGACTGGGACAGGGTTGTTGGAGCAGTACTTC; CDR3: CASSPTGTGLLEQYF
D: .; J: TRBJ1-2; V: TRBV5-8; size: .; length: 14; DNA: TGTGCCAGCAGCTTGGGGGCTACCAACTATGGCTACACCTTC; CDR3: CASSLGATNYGYTF
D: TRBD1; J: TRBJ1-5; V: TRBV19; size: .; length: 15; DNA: TGTGCCAGCCTTACCACAGGGGGTACATGGCAGCCCCAGCATTTT; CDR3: CASLTTGGTWQPQHF
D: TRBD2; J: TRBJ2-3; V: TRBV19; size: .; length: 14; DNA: TGTGCCAGTAGTATTAGCGGGGGGCCAGATACGCAGTATTTT; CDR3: CASSISGGPDTQYF
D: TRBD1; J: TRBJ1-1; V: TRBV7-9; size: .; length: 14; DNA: TGTGCCAGCAGCTTTGGGACAGAGAACACTGAAGCTTTCTTT; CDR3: CASSFGTENTEAFF
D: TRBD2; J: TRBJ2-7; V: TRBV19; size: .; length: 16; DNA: TGTGCCAGTAGTATAGACAGGGAGGGGAACTCCTACGAGCAGTACTTC; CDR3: CASSIDREGNSYEQYF